The text below deals with one TCR beta chain. As yet, its antigen is unknown. An end of the junction does not agree with germline; a read error may underlie this. The germline V gene has CDR1 SGDLS and CDR2 YYNGEE. CDR3 length equals 15 residues. The sample comes from a study of regulatory T cells in long-lasting Graves disease. The study, taken as a whole, reports: Sharing of public clonotypes was greater in persistent patients (under 3,000) than in new patients (more than 900).

Combining iRepertoire HTBI primers with Arm-PCR of CDR3 regions, the authors built TCR beta libraries. Per the original data handling: Around 59 TRBV and some 15 TRBJ segments were identified across samples. TCRdb reprocessed the multiplex PCR reads via MiXCR and lists one record per CDR3 protein. The V and J calls follow TCRdb's processing rather than the paper's. The sample holds a few hundred thousand distinct CDR3 sequences, 14% to 15% seen once. Time point: newly diagnosed GD, antithyroid drugs for less than 3 months. Scientists built the TCR library using RNA that was extracted from PBMCs. These same data were also listed under a study on T cells in Graves' hyperthyroidism and ophthalmopathy. That source adds: With the HTBI primer set, the TCR CDR3 went through a first round of RT-PCR. Ophthalmopathy was distinguished from stable hyperthyroidism by 13 V-J signatures.

The starting material was peripheral blood mononuclear cells (PBMCs), obtained at new diagnosis, from a patient treated with antithyroid drugs. This sequence was found in a woman in her 40s with Graves disease. The rearrangement uses TRBV9 and TRBJ1-3, with D perhaps matching TRBD1 (5 bases). The CDR3 is CASSPFQGTGNTICF. CDR3 DNA: TGTGCCAGCAGCCCCTTTCAGGGAACTGGAAACACCATATGTTTT.